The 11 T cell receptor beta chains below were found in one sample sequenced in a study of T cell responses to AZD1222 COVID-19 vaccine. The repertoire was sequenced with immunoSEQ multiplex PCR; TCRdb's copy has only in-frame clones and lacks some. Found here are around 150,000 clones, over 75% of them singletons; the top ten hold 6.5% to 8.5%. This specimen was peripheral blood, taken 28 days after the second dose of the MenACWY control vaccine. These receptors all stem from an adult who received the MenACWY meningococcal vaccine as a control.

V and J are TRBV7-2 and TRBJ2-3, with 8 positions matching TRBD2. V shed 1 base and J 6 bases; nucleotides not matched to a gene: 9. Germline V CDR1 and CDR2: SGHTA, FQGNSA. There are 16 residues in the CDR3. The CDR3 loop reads CASSLVRGVLGDTQYF. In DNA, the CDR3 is TGTGCCAGCAGCTTAGTGCGGGGGGTATTAGGGGATACGCAGTATTTT.

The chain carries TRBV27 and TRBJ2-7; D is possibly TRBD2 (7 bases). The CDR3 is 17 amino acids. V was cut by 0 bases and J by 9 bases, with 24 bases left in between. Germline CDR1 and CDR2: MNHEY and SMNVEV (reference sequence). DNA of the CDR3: TGTGCCAGCAGTTTATCACCCGAGGGGGGGTATGCATATGGGCAGTACTTC. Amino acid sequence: CASSLSPEGGYAYGQYF.

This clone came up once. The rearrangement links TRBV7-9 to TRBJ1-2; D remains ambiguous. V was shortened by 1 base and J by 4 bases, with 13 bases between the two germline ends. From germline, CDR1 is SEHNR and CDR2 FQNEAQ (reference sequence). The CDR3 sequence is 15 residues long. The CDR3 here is CASSLVAEGRYGYTF. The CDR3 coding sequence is TGTGCCAGCAGCTTAGTGGCCGAAGGACGCTATGGCTACACCTTC.

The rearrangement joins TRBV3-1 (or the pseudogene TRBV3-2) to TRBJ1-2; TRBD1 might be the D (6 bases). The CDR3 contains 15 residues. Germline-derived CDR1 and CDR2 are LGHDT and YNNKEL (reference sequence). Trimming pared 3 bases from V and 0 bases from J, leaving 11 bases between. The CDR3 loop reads CASSQLDRTNYGYTF. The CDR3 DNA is TGTGCCAGCAGCCAGTTAGACAGGACTAACTATGGCTACACCTTC.

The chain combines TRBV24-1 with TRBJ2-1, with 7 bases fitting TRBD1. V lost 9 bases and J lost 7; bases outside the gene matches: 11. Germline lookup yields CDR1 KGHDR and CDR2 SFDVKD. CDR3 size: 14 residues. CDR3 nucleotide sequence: TGTGCCACCCGTAGGGGGCCCCCTGGGAATGAGCAGTTCTTC. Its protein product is CATRRGPPGNEQFF.

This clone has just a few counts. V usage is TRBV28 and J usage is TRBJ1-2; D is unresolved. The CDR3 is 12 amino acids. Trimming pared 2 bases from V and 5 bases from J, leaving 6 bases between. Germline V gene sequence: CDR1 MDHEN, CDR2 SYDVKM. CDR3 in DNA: TGTGCCAGCAGTTTAGACGGGTATGGCTACACCTTC. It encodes CASSLDGYGYTF.

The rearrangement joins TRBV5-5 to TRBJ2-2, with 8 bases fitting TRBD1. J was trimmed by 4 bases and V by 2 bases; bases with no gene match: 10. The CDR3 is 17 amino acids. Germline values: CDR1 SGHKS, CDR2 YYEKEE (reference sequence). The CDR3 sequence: CASSFPPAGGGTGELFF. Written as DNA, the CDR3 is TGTGCCAGCAGCTTCCCCCCGGCAGGGGGCGGCACCGGGGAGCTGTTTTTT.

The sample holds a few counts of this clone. The CDR3 DNA follows: TGTGCCAGCAGCCAAGTCCCCGTAAGACCGCAGCAGTTCTTC. Its protein product is CASSQVPVRPQQFF. This sequence joins TRBV3-1 (or the pseudogene TRBV3-2) and TRBJ2-1, with unresolved D. Germline lookup yields CDR1 LGHDT and CDR2 YNNKEL (reference sequence). Deletions cut 1 base from V and 11 bases from J, with 15 bases between. The CDR3 is 14 residues long.

The CDR3 sequence is CASSLLPTQETQYF. The CDR3 nucleotides read TGTGCCAGCAGCCTACTGCCGACCCAAGAGACCCAGTACTTC. V usage is TRBV5-4 and J usage is TRBJ2-5, with D unresolved. CDR1 and CDR2 (germline): SGHNT, YYREEE (reference sequence). This CDR3 is built from 14 residues. V dropped 4 bases and J dropped 1 base, with 11 bases sitting between them. Drawing the rest from reference TRBV5-4 and TRBJ2-5, the complete variable domain is ETGVTQSPTHLIKTRGQQVTLRCSSQSGHNTVSWYQQALGQGPQFIFQYYREEENGRGNFPPRFSGLQFPNYSSELNVNALELDDSALYLCASSLLPTQETQYFGPGTRLLVL.

CDR3 coding DNA: TGTGCCAGCAGCCTGCGGGAGACCGCCTACGAGCAGTACTTC. The encoded protein is CASSLRETAYEQYF. The genes are TRBV6-5 and TRBJ2-7; TRBD2 matches 7 bases. CDR1 and CDR2 (germline): MNHEY, SVGAGI. The CDR3 runs 14 residues. Germline trimming cut 6 bases from V and 2 bases from J; bases unmatched to any gene: 7.

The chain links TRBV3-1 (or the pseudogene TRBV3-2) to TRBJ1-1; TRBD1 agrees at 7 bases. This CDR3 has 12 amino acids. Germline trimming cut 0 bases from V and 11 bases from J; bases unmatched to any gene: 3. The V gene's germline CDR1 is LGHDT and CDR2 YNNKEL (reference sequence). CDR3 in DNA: TGTGCCAGCAGCCAAGATAGCAGGGGGGCTTTCTTT. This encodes CASSQDSRGAFF.